These 14 T cell receptor beta chains came from one sample sequenced in a study of T cell clonality in common variable immunodeficiency. Method: immunoSEQ multiplex PCR; TCRdb's copy keeps in-frame clones and lacks some. Altogether 25,000 to 35,000 clones were found in the sample, and no singletons occur. Sequences were obtained from peripheral blood mononuclear cells. The receptor set was obtained from a person aged 18 to 70 in good health.

This clone has a count of ten or more. The CDR3 end is not reached by the read, which stops 3 residues before it; the germline J gene fills it in. This chain connects TRBV5-1 to TRBJ2-2; D gene uncertain. The CDR3 has 15 residues. The germline gives CDR1 SGHRS, CDR2 YFSETQ. V was clipped by 0 bases and J by 4 bases, with 10 bases between them. CDR3: CASSLDSHTTGELFF. The sequenced CDR3 bases are TGCGCCAGCAGCTTGGATAGCCATACCACCGGGGAG.

As concerns this clone: The read is 3 residues too short to cover the CDR3 end, so that end is filled in from the germline J gene. The V gene is TRBV6-1, the J gene TRBJ2-2, with 7 bases matching TRBD2. The germline V gene has CDR1 MNHNS and CDR2 SASEGT. The CDR3 totals 15 residues. The sequenced part of the CDR3 DNA is TGTGCCAGCAGTGAAACAGCGGGGACTAATGAAAAG. This translates into CASSETAGTNEK. Given in full, the CDR3 is CASSETAGTNEKLFF.

This clone was picked up many times. The CDR3 end falls 3 residues outside the read, so it is completed with the germline J gene. This chain links TRBV2 with TRBJ1-3; D is perhaps TRBD1 (6 bases). CDR3 length: 15 amino acids. V was shortened by 4 bases and J by 1 base, with 11 bases between the two germline ends. Germline CDR1 and CDR2: SNHLY and FYNNEI. Partial CDR3 DNA: TGTGCCAGCAGTGGACAGGATGGATCTGGAAACACC. Translated: CASSGQDGSGNT. In full, the CDR3 reads CASSGQDGSGNTIYF.

Details on this clone: The CDR3 end lies 3 residues beyond the end of the read and is filled in from the germline J gene. This chain uses TRBV18 with TRBJ2-3; D is undetermined. The length of the CDR3 is 13 residues. In germline, CDR1 is KGHSH, CDR2 LQKENI. CDR3 protein: CASSNAPQETQYF. The sequenced part of the CDR3 DNA is TGTGCCAGCTCGAACGCGCCCCAAGAGACG. Supplemented by reference TRBV18 and TRBJ2-3, the full variable domain reads NAGVMQNPRHLVRRRGQEARLRCSPMKGHSHVYWYRQLPEEGLKFMVYLQKENIIDESGMPKERFSAEFPKEGPSILRIQQVVRGDSAAYFCASSNAPQETQYFGPGTRLTVL.

This clone was detected many times. The CDR3 end falls 3 residues outside the read, so it is completed with the germline J gene. This sequence joins TRBV9 and TRBJ2-7; the match to TRBD1 covers 11 bases. With V trimmed by 4 bases and J by 6 bases, 6 bases remained unmatched. Germline CDR1 and CDR2: SGDLS and YYNGEE. The CDR3 sequence is 14 residues long. The CDR3: CASSLGTGGSEQYF. The covered CDR3 bases are TGTGCCAGCAGCCTTGGGACAGGGGGGTCCGAG.

This clone occurred many times. With the read ending 3 residues before the CDR3 end, the germline J gene is used to fill in that end. This sequence joins TRBV7-3 and TRBJ1-1; D may be TRBD1 (5 bases). There are 15 residues in the CDR3. Germline V lookup: CDR1 SGHTA, CDR2 FQGTGA. Trimming took 0 bases from V and 1 from J, leaving 9 bases between them. This chain's CDR3 is CASSLTGDRNTEAFF. Partial CDR3 DNA: TGTGCCAGCAGCTTAACTGGCGACAGGAACACTGAA. The full variable domain, completed using reference TRBV7-3 and TRBJ1-1, is GAGVSQTPSNKVTEKGKYVELRCDPISGHTALYWYRQSLGQGPEFLIYFQGTGAADDSGLPNDRFFAVRPEGSVSTLKIQRTERGDSAVYLCASSLTGDRNTEAFFGQGTRLTVV.

This clone was seen repeatedly, ten times or more. The read finishes 3 residues shy of the CDR3 end, and the germline J gene is used to complete it. The genes are TRBV6-1 and TRBJ1-2; D is possibly TRBD1 (6 bases). The germline CDR1 and CDR2 sequences are MNHNS and SASEGT. V lost 1 base, J lost 4 bases, and 10 bases lay in between. This CDR3 region has 14 residues. The CDR3 bases that were read are TGTGCCAGCAGTGAAGGGACAGCCCTCTATGGC. Translated, it gives CASSEGTALYG. Given in full, the CDR3 is CASSEGTALYGYTF.

This clone has at least ten counts. The read finishes 3 residues shy of the CDR3 end, and the germline J gene is used to complete it. This chain uses TRBV20-1 with TRBJ2-1, with TRBD2 as a possible D gene (6 bases). Germline V gene lookup returns CDR1 DFQATT and CDR2 SNEGSKA (reference sequence). This CDR3 is 14 amino acids long. Trimming shortened V by 0 bases and J by 4 bases, and 10 bases separated the two germline ends. The CDR3 region is CSARDRLAYNEQFF. The covered CDR3 bases are TGCAGTGCTAGAGATCGCCTAGCGTACAATGAG.

About this clone itself: Read data end 3 residues before the CDR3 end; the end is taken from the germline J gene. The rearrangement joins TRBV5-1 to TRBJ2-7; 11 bases map to TRBD1. Trimming removed 4 bases from V and 5 bases from J; junction bases left unmatched: 8. CDR1 is SGHRS and CDR2 is YFSETQ in the germline V gene. CDR3 length equals 15 residues. The CDR3 bases that were read are TGCGCCAGCAGCCCGGGACAGGGGGGAATCCACGAG. This gives the protein CASSPGQGGIHE. The entire CDR3 protein is CASSPGQGGIHEQYF.

Worth noting for this clone: Read coverage stops 3 residues before the CDR3 terminus; the germline J gene supplies the remainder. V gene TRBV7-3 combines with J gene TRBJ1-2; D remains ambiguous. Germline V gene sequence: CDR1 SGHTA, CDR2 FQGTGA. This CDR3 comprises 16 residues. CDR3 residues: CASSARLAGGLGEYTF. CDR3 DNA (partial): TGTGCCAGCAGCGCAAGACTAGCGGGAGGGCTAGGTGAG.

This clone was counted at least ten times. The read ends 3 residues before the CDR3 terminus; that terminus is restored from the germline J gene. The V call is TRBV20-1, the J call TRBJ2-3, with D tentatively TRBD2 (6 bases). This CDR3 has 13 amino acids. The V and J ends lost 6 bases and 5 bases respectively, with 15 bases between them. CDR1 DFQATT and CDR2 SNEGSKA come from the germline V gene (reference sequence). The sequenced CDR3 bases are TGCAGTGCCCGGACAAGGGAGGAAGATACG. Its translation is CSARTREEDT. The CDR3, in full, reads CSARTREEDTQYF.

Regarding this clone: Coverage ceases 3 residues before the CDR3 finishes, and the germline J gene fills in the end. The chain recombines TRBV19 with TRBJ2-7; TRBD1 aligns across 8 bases. In germline, CDR1 is LNHDA, CDR2 SQIVND (reference sequence). The CDR3 runs 14 residues. V was pared by 5 bases and J by 6 bases, with 9 bases of the junction left unmatched. The CDR3 bases that were read are TGTGCCAGTAGTGCCCAGGGGGCTCCGGCCGAG. Translation gives CASSAQGAPAE. The whole CDR3 protein reads CASSAQGAPAEQYF.

This clone was detected only a few times. With the read ending 3 residues before the CDR3 end, the germline J gene is used to fill in that end. V and J are TRBV11-2 and TRBJ1-4; no reliable D call. The CDR3 is 15 residues long. Deletions cut 6 bases from V and 8 bases from J, with 19 bases between. Germline assignment: CDR1 SGHAT and CDR2 FQNNGV. CDR3 DNA, as far as it was read: TGTGCCAGCAGTTCACCCGGAGGGCAACGCGAAAAA. It translates to CASSSPGGQREK. The CDR3 in its entirety is CASSSPGGQREKLFF.

This clone was seen repeatedly, ten times or more. The sequenced fragment ends 3 residues before the CDR3 boundary, so the rest is inferred from the germline J gene. The chain combines TRBV20-1 with TRBJ2-3, with TRBD2 matching 10 bases. The CDR3 consists of 14 residues. Trimming cost V 4 bases and J 4 bases; bases outside gene matches: 5. Germline CDR1 is DFQATT and CDR2 is SNEGSKA (reference sequence). CDR3 loop: CSAILAGKSDTQYF. The CDR3 DNA, read in part, is TGCAGTGCTATACTAGCGGGAAAGTCAGATACG.